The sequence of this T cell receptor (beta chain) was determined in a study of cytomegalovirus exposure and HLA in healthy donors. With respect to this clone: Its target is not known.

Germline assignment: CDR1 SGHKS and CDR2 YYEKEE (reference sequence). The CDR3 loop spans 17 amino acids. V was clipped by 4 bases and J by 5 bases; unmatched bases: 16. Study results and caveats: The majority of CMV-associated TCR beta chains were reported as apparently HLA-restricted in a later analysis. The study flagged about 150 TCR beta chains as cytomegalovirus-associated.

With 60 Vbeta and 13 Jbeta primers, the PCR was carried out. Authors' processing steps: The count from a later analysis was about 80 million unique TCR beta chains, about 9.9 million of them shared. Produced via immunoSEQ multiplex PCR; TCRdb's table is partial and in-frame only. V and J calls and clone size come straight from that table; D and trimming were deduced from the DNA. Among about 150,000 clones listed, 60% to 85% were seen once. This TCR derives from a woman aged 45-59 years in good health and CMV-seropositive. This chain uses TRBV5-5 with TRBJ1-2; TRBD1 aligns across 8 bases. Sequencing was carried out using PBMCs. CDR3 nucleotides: TGTGCCAGCAGCCTATCCGGGACAGGAGCTGGGAGGTATGGCTACACCTTC. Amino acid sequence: CASSLSGTGAGRYGYTF.